Below are 7 T cell receptor beta chains sequenced from a single sample in a study of cytomegalovirus exposure and HLA in healthy donors. In the PCR, 60 Vbeta and 13 Jbeta primers were used. Sequencing used immunoSEQ multiplex PCR; TCRdb keeps in-frame clones, though not all of them. Among 150,000 to 200,000 clones listed, more than 85% were seen once. What was sequenced was PBMCs. The receptors were sampled from a young woman in good health and CMV-seronegative.

V gene TRBV18 combines with J gene TRBJ2-1, with 8 bases fitting TRBD2. Germline V lookup: CDR1 KGHSH, CDR2 LQKENI. V lost 3 bases to trimming and J lost 14 bases; unmatched junction nucleotides: 15. The CDR3 is 15 residues long. The CDR3, as DNA: TGTGCCAGCTCACCCACTAACGGACTAGCCCCCGAGGAGTTCTTC. Translating gives CASSPTNGLAPEEFF.

The rearrangement links TRBV5-8 to TRBJ1-1; 10 nucleotides align to TRBD1. There are 16 residues in the CDR3. Germline-derived CDR1 and CDR2 are SGHTS and YDEGEE. Trimming removed 4 bases from V and 4 bases from J; junction bases left unmatched: 10. CDR3 DNA: TGTGCCAGCAGCCCCGGGACAGGGGCTTTGGTCACTGAAGCTTTCTTT. Amino acid sequence: CASSPGTGALVTEAFF.

CDR3 sequence: CASSERQGNTEAFF. DNA for the CDR3: TGCGCCAGCAGCGAGCGACAGGGAAACACTGAAGCTTTCTTT. The gene calls are TRBV5-1 and TRBJ1-1; 7 nucleotides line up with TRBD1. Per the germline V gene, CDR1 is SGHRS and CDR2 is YFSETQ. Germline trimming cut 4 bases from V and 2 bases from J; bases unmatched to any gene: 5. CDR3 size: 14 residues.

The V and J genes are TRBV19 and TRBJ2-7; the match to TRBD1 covers 10 bases. Germline CDR1 is LNHDA and CDR2 is SQIVND (reference sequence). The J segment lost 3 bases and the V segment lost 7 bases, leaving 9 bases of the junction unmatched. The CDR3 covers 15 residues. CDR3 residues: CASTPGQGNLYEQYF. In DNA form, the CDR3 reads TGTGCCAGTACTCCGGGACAGGGGAATCTCTACGAGCAGTACTTC.

The J gene is TRBJ1-4, the V gene TRBV18; 9 bases are a match to TRBD1. Germline loops: CDR1 KGHSH, CDR2 LQKENI. The V gene end was trimmed by 2 bases and the J gene end by 4 bases; junction bases not matched to a gene: 5. This CDR3 contains 16 residues. The CDR3 sequence is CASSPSQGAHNEKLFF. CDR3 sequence (DNA): TGTGCCAGCTCACCATCACAGGGGGCCCATAATGAAAAACTGTTTTTT.

The chain recombines TRBV7-3 with TRBJ2-2; D unresolved. In germline, CDR1 is SGHTA, CDR2 FQGTGA. V was clipped by 2 bases and J by 1 base, with 14 bases between them. The CDR3 has 17 residues. The CDR3, as DNA: TGTGCCAGCAGCTTATTTTCCCCGGCAGGGAACACCGGGGAGCTGTTTTTT. It encodes CASSLFSPAGNTGELFF. The full variable domain, its missing parts supplied by reference TRBV7-3 and TRBJ2-2, is GAGVSQTPSNKVTEKGKYVELRCDPISGHTALYWYRQSLGQGPEFLIYFQGTGAADDSGLPNDRFFAVRPEGSVSTLKIQRTERGDSAVYLCASSLFSPAGNTGELFFGEGSRLTVL.

The chain links TRBV7-9 to TRBJ2-7; D remains unclear. The germline V gene has CDR1 SEHNR and CDR2 FQNEAQ (reference sequence). The CDR3 covers 13 residues. Trimming shortened V by 0 bases and J by 4 bases, and 7 bases separated the two germline ends. The CDR3 loop reads CASSLATIYEQYF. In nucleotides, the CDR3 is TGTGCCAGCAGCTTAGCAACAATTTACGAGCAGTACTTC.